Given below is one T cell receptor (beta chain) in context. This sample stems from a study of T cell responses to AZD1222 COVID-19 vaccine. Per the germline V gene, CDR1 is SGHDN and CDR2 is FVKESK. V was clipped by 2 bases and J by 8 bases, with 12 bases between them. CDR3 length: 14 amino acids. Clones were read by immunoSEQ multiplex PCR, and TCRdb kept only the in-frame ones, dropping some. The data show roughly 140,000 clones, 82% seen once. This TCR came from an adult in good health. This specimen was peripheral blood, taken on day 0 of MenACWY control vaccination. This chain joins TRBV14 and TRBJ1-4; possibly TRBD1 for D (6 bases). The CDR3 protein is CASSQSRGGEKLFF. The CDR3 DNA sequence: TGTGCCAGCAGCCAAAGCAGAGGGGGAGAAAAACTGTTTTTT.